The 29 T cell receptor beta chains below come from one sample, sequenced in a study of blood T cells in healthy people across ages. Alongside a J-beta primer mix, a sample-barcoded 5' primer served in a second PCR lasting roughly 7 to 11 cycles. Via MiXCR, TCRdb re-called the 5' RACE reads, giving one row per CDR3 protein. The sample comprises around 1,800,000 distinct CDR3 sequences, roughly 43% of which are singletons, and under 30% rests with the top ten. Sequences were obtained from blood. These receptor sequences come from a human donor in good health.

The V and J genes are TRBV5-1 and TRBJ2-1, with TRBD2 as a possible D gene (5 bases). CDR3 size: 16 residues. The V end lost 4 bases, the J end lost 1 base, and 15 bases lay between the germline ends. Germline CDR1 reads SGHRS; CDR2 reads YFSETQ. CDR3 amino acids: CASSPAGVKSYNEQFF. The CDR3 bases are TGCGCCAGCAGCCCAGCCGGGGTAAAGTCCTACAATGAGCAGTTCTTC.

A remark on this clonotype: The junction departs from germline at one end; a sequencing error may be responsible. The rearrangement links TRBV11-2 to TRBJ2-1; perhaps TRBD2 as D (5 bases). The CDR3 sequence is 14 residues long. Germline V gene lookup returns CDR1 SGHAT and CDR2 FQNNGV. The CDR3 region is CPSSWPDYRNEQFF. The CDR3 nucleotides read TGTCCCAGCAGCTGGCCAGACTATAGGAATGAGCAGTTCTTC.

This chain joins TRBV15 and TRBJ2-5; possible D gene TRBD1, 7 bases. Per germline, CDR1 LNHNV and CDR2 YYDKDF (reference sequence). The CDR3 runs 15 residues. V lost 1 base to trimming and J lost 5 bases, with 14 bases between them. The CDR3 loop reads CATSRGPGGSETQYF. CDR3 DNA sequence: TGTGCCACCAGCAGAGGCCCAGGGGGGAGTGAGACCCAGTACTTC.

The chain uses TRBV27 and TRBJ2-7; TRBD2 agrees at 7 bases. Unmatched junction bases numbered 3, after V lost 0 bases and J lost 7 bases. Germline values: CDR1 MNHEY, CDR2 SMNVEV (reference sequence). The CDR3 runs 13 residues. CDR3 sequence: CASSLSGTTEQYF. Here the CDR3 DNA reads TGTGCCAGCAGTTTATCCGGGACTACTGAGCAGTACTTC.

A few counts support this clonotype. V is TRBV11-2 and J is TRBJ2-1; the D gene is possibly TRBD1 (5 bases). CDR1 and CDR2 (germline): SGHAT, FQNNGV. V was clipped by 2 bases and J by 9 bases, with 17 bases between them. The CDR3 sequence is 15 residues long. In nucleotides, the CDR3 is TGTGCCAGCAGCTTAAGTTGGGCTGGGGCCCGTGAGCAGTTCTTC. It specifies CASSLSWAGAREQFF.

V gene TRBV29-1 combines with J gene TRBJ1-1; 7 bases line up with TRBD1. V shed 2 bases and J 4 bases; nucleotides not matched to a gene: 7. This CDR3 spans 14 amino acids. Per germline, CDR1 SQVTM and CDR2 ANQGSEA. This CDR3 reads CSVEPTGSRTEAFF. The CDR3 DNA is TGCAGCGTTGAACCGACAGGGAGTCGCACTGAAGCTTTCTTT. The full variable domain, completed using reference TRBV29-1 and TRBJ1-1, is SAVISQKPSRDICQRGTSLTIQCQVDSQVTMMFWYRQQPGQSLTLIATANQGSEATYESGFVIDKFPISRPNLTFSTLTVSNMSPEDSSIYLCSVEPTGSRTEAFFGQGTRLTVV.

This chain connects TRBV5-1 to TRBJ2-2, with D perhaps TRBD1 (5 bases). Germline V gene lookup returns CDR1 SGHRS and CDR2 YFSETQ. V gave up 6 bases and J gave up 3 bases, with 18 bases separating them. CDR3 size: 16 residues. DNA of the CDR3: TGCGCCAGCAACGAACAGGCGGTATTCGACACCGGGGAGCTGTTTTTT. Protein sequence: CASNEQAVFDTGELFF.

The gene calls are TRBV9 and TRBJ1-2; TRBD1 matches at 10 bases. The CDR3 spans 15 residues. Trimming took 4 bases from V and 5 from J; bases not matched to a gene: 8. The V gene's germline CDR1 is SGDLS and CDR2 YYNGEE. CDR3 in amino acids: CASSPGQGVPYGYTF. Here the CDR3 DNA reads TGTGCCAGCAGCCCTGGACAGGGGGTTCCTTATGGCTACACCTTC.

The CDR3 spells CSAGKTAETQYF. DNA for the CDR3: TGCAGTGCTGGGAAGACAGCGGAGACCCAGTACTTC. The chain carries TRBV20-1 and TRBJ2-7, with D possibly matching TRBD1 (5 bases). The assigned J gene may be wrong: the sequence end matches TRBJ2-5 better. CDR1 and CDR2 from the germline V gene are DFQATT and SNEGSKA (reference sequence). The CDR3 spans 12 residues.

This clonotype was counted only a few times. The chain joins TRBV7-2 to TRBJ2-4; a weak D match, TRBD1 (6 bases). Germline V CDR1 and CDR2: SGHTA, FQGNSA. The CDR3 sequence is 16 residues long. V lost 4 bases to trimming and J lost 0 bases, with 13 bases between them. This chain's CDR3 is CASSSATGLAKNIQYF. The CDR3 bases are TGTGCCAGCAGCTCCGCGACAGGCCTAGCCAAAAACATTCAGTACTTC.

The CDR3 loop reads CASSLGTPSRAFF. The CDR3 DNA reads as TGTGCCAGCAGCTTAGGGACTCCTTCCCGGGCTTTCTTT. The V call is TRBV11-2, the J call TRBJ1-1, with no clear D. Germline V gene data show CDR1 as SGHAT and CDR2 as FQNNGV. The V and J ends lost 1 base and 11 bases respectively, with 14 bases between them. The CDR3 is 13 amino acids.

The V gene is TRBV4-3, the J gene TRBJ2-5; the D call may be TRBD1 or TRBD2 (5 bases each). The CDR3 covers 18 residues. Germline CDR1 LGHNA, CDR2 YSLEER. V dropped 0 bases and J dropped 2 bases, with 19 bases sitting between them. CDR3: CASSQDFSPGARQETQYF. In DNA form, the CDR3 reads TGCGCCAGCAGCCAAGATTTTTCCCCCGGGGCTCGGCAAGAGACCCAGTACTTC.

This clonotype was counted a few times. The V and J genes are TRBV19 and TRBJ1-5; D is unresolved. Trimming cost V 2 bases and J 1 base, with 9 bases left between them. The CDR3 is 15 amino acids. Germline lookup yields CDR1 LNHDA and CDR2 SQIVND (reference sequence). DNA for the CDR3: TGTGCCAGTAGTATACACAGTTTAAGCAATCAGCCCCAGCATTTT. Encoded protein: CASSIHSLSNQPQHF.

This chain's CDR3 is CSAHPPGLIYGYTF. Here the CDR3 DNA reads TGCAGTGCCCACCCACCGGGACTGATCTATGGCTACACCTTC. This chain connects TRBV20-1 to TRBJ1-2, with a tentative D call TRBD1 (5 bases). Germline CDR1 reads DFQATT; CDR2 reads SNEGSKA (reference sequence). V lost 6 bases to trimming and J lost 4 bases, with 18 bases between them. The CDR3 is 14 residues long.

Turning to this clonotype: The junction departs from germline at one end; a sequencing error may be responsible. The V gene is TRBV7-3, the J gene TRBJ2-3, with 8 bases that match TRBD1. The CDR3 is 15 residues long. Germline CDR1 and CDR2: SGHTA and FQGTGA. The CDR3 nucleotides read TGTGCCAGCAGCTCAGGACAGGGTGGCACAGGTACGCAGTATTTT. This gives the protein CASSSGQGGTGTQYF.

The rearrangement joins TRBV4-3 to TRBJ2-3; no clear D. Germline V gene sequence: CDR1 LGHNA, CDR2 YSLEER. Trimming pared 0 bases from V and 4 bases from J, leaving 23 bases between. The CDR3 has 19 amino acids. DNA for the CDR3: TGCGCCAGCAGCCAAGATCACGGAATGGAGATACTCGACCCAGATACGCAGTATTTT. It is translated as CASSQDHGMEILDPDTQYF.

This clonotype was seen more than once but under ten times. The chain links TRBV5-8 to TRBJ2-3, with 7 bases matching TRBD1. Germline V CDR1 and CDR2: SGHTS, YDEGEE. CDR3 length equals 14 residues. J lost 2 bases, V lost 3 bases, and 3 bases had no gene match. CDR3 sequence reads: CASSWGQPTDTQYF. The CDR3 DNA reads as TGTGCCAGCAGCTGGGGACAGCCCACAGATACGCAGTATTTT.

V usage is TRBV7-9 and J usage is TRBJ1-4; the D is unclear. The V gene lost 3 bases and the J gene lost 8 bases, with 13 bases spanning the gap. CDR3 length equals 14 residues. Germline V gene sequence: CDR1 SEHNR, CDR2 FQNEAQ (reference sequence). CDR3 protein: CASSLTLGREKLFF. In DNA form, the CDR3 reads TGTGCCAGCAGCTTGACTCTAGGCCGGGAAAAACTGTTTTTT.

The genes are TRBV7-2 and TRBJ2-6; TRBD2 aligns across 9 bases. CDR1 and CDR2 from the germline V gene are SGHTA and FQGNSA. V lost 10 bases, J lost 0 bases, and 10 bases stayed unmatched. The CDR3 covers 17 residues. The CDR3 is CATPLAGPLSGANVLTF. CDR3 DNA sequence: TGTGCCACTCCTCTAGCGGGGCCTCTCTCTGGGGCCAACGTCCTGACTTTC.

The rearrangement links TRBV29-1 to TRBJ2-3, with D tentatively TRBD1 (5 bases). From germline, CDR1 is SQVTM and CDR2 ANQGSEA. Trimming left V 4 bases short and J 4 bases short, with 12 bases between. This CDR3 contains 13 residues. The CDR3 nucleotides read TGCAGCGTTGTTAGGGGCAGACCAGATACGCAGTATTTT. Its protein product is CSVVRGRPDTQYF.

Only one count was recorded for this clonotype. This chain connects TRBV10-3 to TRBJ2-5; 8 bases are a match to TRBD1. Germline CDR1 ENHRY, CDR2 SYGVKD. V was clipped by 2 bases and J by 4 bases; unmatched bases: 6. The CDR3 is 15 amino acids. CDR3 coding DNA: TGTGCCATCAGTGAGGGGACAGGTCTTGGAGAGACCCAGTACTTC. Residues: CAISEGTGLGETQYF.

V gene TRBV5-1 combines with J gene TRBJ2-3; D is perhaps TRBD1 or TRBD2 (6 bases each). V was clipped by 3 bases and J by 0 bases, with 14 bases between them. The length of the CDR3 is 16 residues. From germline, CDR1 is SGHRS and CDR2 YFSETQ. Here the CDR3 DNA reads TGCGCCAGCAGCTGGGGGGACACCGAAAGCACAGATACGCAGTATTTT. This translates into CASSWGDTESTDTQYF.

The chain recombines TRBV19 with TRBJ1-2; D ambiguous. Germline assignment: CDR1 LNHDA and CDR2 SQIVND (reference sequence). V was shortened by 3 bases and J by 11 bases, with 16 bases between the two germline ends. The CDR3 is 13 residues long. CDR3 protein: CASSMRPEREYTF. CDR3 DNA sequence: TGTGCCAGTAGTATGAGGCCAGAACGCGAGTACACCTTC.

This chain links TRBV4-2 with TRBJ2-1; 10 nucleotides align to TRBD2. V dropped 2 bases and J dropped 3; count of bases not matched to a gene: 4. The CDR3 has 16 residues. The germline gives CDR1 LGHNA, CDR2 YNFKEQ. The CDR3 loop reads CASSQIAGGGYNEQFF. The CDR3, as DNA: TGTGCCAGCAGCCAAATAGCGGGGGGTGGCTACAATGAGCAGTTCTTC.

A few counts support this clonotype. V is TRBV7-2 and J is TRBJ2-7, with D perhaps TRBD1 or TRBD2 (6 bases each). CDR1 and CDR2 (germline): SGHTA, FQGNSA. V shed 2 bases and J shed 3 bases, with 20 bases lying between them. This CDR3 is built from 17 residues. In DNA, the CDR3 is TGTGCCAGCAGCTTAAGTTTTGGGGGGCAAATTAACTACGAGCAGTACTTC. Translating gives CASSLSFGGQINYEQYF.

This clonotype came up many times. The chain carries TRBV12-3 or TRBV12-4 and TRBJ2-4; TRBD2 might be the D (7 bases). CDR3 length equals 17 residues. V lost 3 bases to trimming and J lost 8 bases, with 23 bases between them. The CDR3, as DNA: TGTGCCAGCAGTTTTGCCCCCCCGGGGGGCGGCAGGTACATTCAGTACTTC. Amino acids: CASSFAPPGGGRYIQYF.

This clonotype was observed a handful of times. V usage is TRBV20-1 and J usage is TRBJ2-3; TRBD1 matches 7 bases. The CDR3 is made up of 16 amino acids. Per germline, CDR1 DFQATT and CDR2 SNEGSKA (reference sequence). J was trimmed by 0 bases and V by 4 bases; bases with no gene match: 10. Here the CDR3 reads CSAIKVHRGSTDTQYF. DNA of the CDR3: TGCAGTGCTATCAAGGTACACAGGGGAAGCACAGATACGCAGTATTTT.

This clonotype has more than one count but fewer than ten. The CDR3 bases are TGCGCCAGCAGCGGGAGGAGCGGGGGCCACAATGAGCAGTTCTTC. This codes for CASSGRSGGHNEQFF. V usage is TRBV5-1 and J usage is TRBJ2-1, with 8 positions matching TRBD2. Germline V gene lookup returns CDR1 SGHRS and CDR2 YFSETQ. Germline trimming cut 4 bases from V and 5 bases from J; bases unmatched to any gene: 8. This CDR3 is built from 15 residues.

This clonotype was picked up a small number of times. The CDR3 region is CASSLRDSAYNEQFF. The CDR3 DNA reads TGTGCCAGCAGTTTACGGGACAGTGCCTACAATGAGCAGTTCTTC. The chain combines TRBV27 with TRBJ2-1; 7 bases map to TRBD1. Trimming at V came to 2 bases and at J to 2 bases, leaving 3 bases not matched to a gene. Germline CDR1 and CDR2: MNHEY and SMNVEV (reference sequence). This CDR3 spans 15 amino acids.